This T cell receptor (beta chain) was documented in a study of control samples from healthy donors and cancer patients. Germline lookup yields CDR1 SGHVS and CDR2 FQNEAQ. CDR3 length: 14 amino acids. V lost 4 bases, J lost 4 bases, and 11 bases lay in between. The protocol was immunoSEQ multiplex PCR, while the TCRdb copy is restricted to in-frame clones and leaves out a portion. The repertoire holds about 85,000 clones, with 90% as singletons. The material sequenced was blood. The sequence was obtained from a woman aged 18-29 years in good health. The V gene is TRBV7-8, the J gene TRBJ2-1; TRBD2 is a possible D gene (6 bases). CDR3 DNA: TGTGCCAGCAGCTCCATAGCGGATTACAATGAGCAGTTCTTC. Translating it yields CASSSIADYNEQFF.